Sequencing of this T cell receptor beta chain was carried out in a study of shared T cell receptors in the human thymus. Here immunoSEQ multiplex PCR was the method, and the copy in TCRdb shows in-frame clones only, minus some. The table includes hundreds of thousands of clones, just under 95% detected once. The CDR3 is made up of 11 amino acids. V was cut by 4 bases and J by 7 bases, with 4 bases left in between. The germline CDR1 and CDR2 sequences are MNHNY and SVGAGI (reference sequence). The source material was thymocytes. This clonotype was sampled from a human donor. The chain uses TRBV6-6 and TRBJ2-2, with no clear D. In DNA, the CDR3 is TGTGCCAGCAGTTCGAGCGGGGAGCTGTTTTTT. Protein: CASSSSGELFF.